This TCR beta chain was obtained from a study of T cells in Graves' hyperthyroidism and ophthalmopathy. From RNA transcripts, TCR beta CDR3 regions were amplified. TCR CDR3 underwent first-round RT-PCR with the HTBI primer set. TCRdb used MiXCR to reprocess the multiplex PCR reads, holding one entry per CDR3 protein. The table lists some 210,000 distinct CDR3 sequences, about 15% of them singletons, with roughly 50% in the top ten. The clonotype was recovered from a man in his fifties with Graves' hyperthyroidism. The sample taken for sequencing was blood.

As DNA, the CDR3 is TGCAGTGCTAGCGACGGCATCTTCTCCTACAATGAGCAGTTCTTC. Translating gives CSASDGIFSYNEQFF. This sequence joins TRBV20-1 and TRBJ2-1; D call uncertain. CDR1 and CDR2 (germline): DFQATT, SNEGSKA (reference sequence). There are 15 residues in the CDR3. V was pared by 3 bases and J by 0 bases, with 12 bases between.